The text below deals with one T cell receptor beta chain. TCRdb processed the PCR reads anew with MiXCR; each CDR3 protein has one entry. The profile shows about 12,000 distinct CDR3 sequences, under 65% of them singletons. The sample is drawn from a study of tumor-infiltrating lymphocytes in oesophageal squamous cell carcinoma. This CDR3 spans 16 amino acids. In germline, CDR1 is SGHVS, CDR2 FQNEAQ. This chain links TRBV7-8 with TRBJ2-1; TRBD2 matches at 7 bases. The DNA matches TRBJ2-7 better at its end, which makes the J call doubtful. Sequencing input: esophageal tumor tissue. This sequence originates from a female donor with esophageal squamous cell carcinoma. In DNA, the CDR3 is TGTGCCAGCAGCTCACAGAGCGGGATGTACTCCTACGAGCAGTACTTC. Amino acid sequence: CASSSQSGMYSYEQYF.